This T cell receptor beta chain originates from a study of OX40 agonist ivuxolimab in advanced cancers. Study-level findings and limits: At 0.1-3.0 mg/kg, partial responders had clonal expansion among the lowest observed. Researchers did not determine the expanded peripheral T cells' antigen specificity.

Clones were read by immunoSEQ multiplex PCR, and TCRdb kept only the in-frame ones, dropping some. The sample contains nearly 110,000 clones, less than 95% of which appear only once. This clone is a singleton in its sample. Antigen unknown. No patient had autoimmune disease or received systemic immunosuppression. The CDR3 has 16 residues. The ends were cut back, 3 bases at V and 0 bases at J, with 11 bases in the middle. Per the germline V gene, CDR1 is KGHSH and CDR2 is LQKENI. The sample here was CD4+ or CD8+ T cells sorted from blood, taken in a trial of the OX40 agonist ivuxolimab. The clonotype was recovered from an adult with an advanced solid tumor such as melanoma, head and neck, liver or kidney cancer. V is TRBV18 and J is TRBJ2-2; the D is unclear. In nucleotides, the CDR3 is TGTGCCAGCTCACCCCGCTATGGGGCGAACACCGGGGAGCTGTTTTTT. Its translation is CASSPRYGANTGELFF.